These T cell receptor beta chains were read from a single sample in a study of T cells in localized non-small cell lung cancer. Assay: immunoSEQ multiplex PCR; the TCRdb copy retains only in-frame clones and omits some. The sample has about 40,000 clones, around 86% seen once. This material consisted of peripheral blood mononuclear cells, taken before any cancer treatment. The receptors were gathered from a male donor aged 60 or older with stage II lung adenocarcinoma. CDR3s include the opening cysteine and the closing phenylalanine or tryptophan. The D gene is left open where the match is weak. Some rows have no size entry. The others give once, few or many, or a class for an expanded clone.

cdr3_length clone_size d_call j_call v_call cdr3_aa cdr3_nt
14 . . TRBJ1-1 TRBV7-2 CASSFDPGDTEAFF TGTGCCAGCAGCTTTGACCCCGGGGACACTGAAGCTTTCTTT
19 . TRBD1 TRBJ1-1 TRBV11-2 CASSPYPGQGALTNTEAFF TGTGCCAGCAGCCCCTACCCCGGACAGGGGGCCCTAACGAACACTGAAGCTTTCTTT
14 . . TRBJ2-7 TRBV7-6 CASSLDGRPYEQYF TGTGCCAGCAGCCTAGACGGGCGGCCCTACGAGCAGTACTTC
15 . TRBD2 TRBJ2-5 TRBV7-2 CASSFTSGGQETQYF TGTGCCAGCAGCTTCACTAGCGGGGGACAAGAGACCCAGTACTTC
17 . TRBD2 TRBJ2-7 TRBV10-1 CASSIPSGRAQEYEQYF TGCGCCAGCAGCATTCCTAGCGGGAGGGCCCAGGAATACGAGCAGTACTTC
13 . . TRBJ2-5 TRBV5-4 CASSLGIQETQYF TGTGCCAGCAGCTTGGGTATCCAAGAGACCCAGTACTTC
16 once . TRBJ1-1 TRBV7-3 CASSLIPTTVNTEAFF TGTGCCAGCAGCTTAATCCCCACGACAGTGAACACTGAAGCTTTCTTT
13 . . TRBJ1-2 TRBV18 CASSPPYPGGYTF TGTGCCAGCTCACCCCCCTATCCGGGTGGCTACACCTTC
12 few . TRBJ2-7 TRBV30 CAWSGGNGEQYF TGTGCCTGGAGTGGCGGGAACGGTGAGCAGTACTTC
15 . TRBD2 TRBJ2-2 TRBV9 CASTETSGSSGELFF TGTGCCAGCACCGAGACTAGCGGGAGTTCCGGGGAGCTGTTTTTT
16 few TRBD1 TRBJ2-3 TRBV7-3 CASSLTAQGGTDTQYF TGTGCCAGCAGCTTAACAGCGCAGGGGGGCACAGATACGCAGTATTTT
11 . . TRBJ1-1 TRBV20-1 CSAREAGLAFF TGCAGTGCTAGAGAGGCGGGGTTGGCTTTCTTT
16 . . TRBJ1-2 TRBV28 CASTHPQGNGADGYTF TGTGCCAGCACCCACCCCCAGGGAAATGGGGCCGATGGCTACACCTTC
15 once TRBD2 TRBJ2-1 TRBV28 CASSLGASGLNEQFF TGTGCCAGCAGTTTAGGGGCTAGCGGACTGAATGAGCAGTTCTTC
13 . TRBD1 TRBJ2-1 TRBV27 CASADRGENEQFF TGTGCCAGCGCGGACAGGGGGGAAAATGAGCAGTTCTTC
13 once . TRBJ1-2 TRBV19 CASSIELAYGYTF TGTGCCAGTAGTATCGAATTGGCCTATGGCTACACCTTC
15 . . TRBJ1-1 TRBV7-2 CASSLGTRVNTEAFF TGTGCCAGCAGCTTAGGCACTCGGGTGAACACTGAAGCTTTCTTT
11 . TRBD1 TRBJ1-2 TRBV19 CASTGGQGYTF TGTGCCAGTACAGGGGGACAAGGCTACACCTTC
15 . . TRBJ1-1 TRBV19 CASSRADPPNTEAFF TGTGCCAGTAGTAGGGCAGACCCACCCAACACTGAAGCTTTCTTT
15 . . TRBJ2-2 TRBV7-2 CASSSLQGNTGELFF TGTGCCAGCAGCTCACTACAGGGGAACACCGGGGAGCTGTTTTTT
14 . . TRBJ2-1 TRBV2 CASSEVGNRSEQFF TGTGCCAGCAGTGAAGTAGGGAACAGGAGTGAGCAGTTCTTC
14 . TRBD1 TRBJ1-4 TRBV5-1 CASSQGTGSQKLFF TGCGCCAGCAGCCAAGGGACAGGGTCCCAAAAACTGTTTTTT
12 . . TRBJ1-4 TRBV6-1 CASSALREKLFF TGTGCCAGCAGTGCACTAAGGGAAAAACTGTTTTTT
14 . . TRBJ2-2 TRBV6-5 CASTRDLLGGELFF TGTGCCAGCACACGAGATCTCCTGGGCGGGGAGCTGTTTTTT
15 . TRBD1 TRBJ2-7 TRBV2 CASSLSFGTDYEQYF TGTGCCAGCTCTTTGTCGTTCGGGACAGATTACGAGCAGTACTTC
13 . . TRBJ2-1 TRBV27 CASSYSDPNEQFF TGTGCCAGCAGTTACTCAGACCCCAATGAGCAGTTCTTC
15 . TRBD2 TRBJ2-7 TRBV27 CATRGAGVLSYEQYF TGTGCCACCCGGGGAGCGGGGGTTCTCTCCTACGAGCAGTACTTC
14 once . TRBJ2-7 TRBV27 CASSLGAGRDEQYF TGTGCCAGCAGTTTGGGGGCAGGACGGGACGAGCAGTACTTC
16 once TRBD1 TRBJ1-1 TRBV9 CASSVLQGDLNTEAFF TGTGCCAGCAGCGTATTGCAGGGGGATTTGAACACTGAAGCTTTCTTT
16 once . TRBJ2-3 TRBV5-1 CASSLGGRGATDTQYF TGCGCCAGCAGCTTGGGGGGCCGGGGGGCCACAGATACGCAGTATTTT
15 . . TRBJ2-1 TRBV18 CASSPGVGTYNEQFF TGTGCCAGCTCTCCCGGGGTGGGAACCTACAATGAGCAGTTCTTC
15 . TRBD1 TRBJ2-3 TRBV5-1 CASSLDGQGLNTQYF TGCGCCAGCAGCTTGGATGGACAGGGTTTGAATACGCAGTATTTT
13 once . TRBJ1-1 TRBV28 CASSFLDPVGAFF TGTGCCAGCAGTTTTCTAGACCCGGTCGGAGCTTTCTTT
16 . . TRBJ1-3 TRBV5-6 CASSLTSGSSGNTIYF TGTGCCAGCAGCTTGACGAGTGGGAGCTCTGGAAACACCATATATTTT
16 . . TRBJ1-5 TRBV30 CAWSVRAGKGNQPQHF TGTGCCTGGAGTGTACGGGCAGGGAAGGGCAATCAGCCCCAGCATTTT
12 . . TRBJ2-7 TRBV19 CASSQTGYEQYF TGTGCCAGTAGTCAAACAGGCTACGAGCAGTACTTC
15 . . TRBJ2-2 TRBV7-3 CASSLGVHPTGELFF TGTGCCAGCAGCTTAGGAGTGCATCCGACCGGGGAGCTGTTTTTT
12 once TRBD1 TRBJ2-7 TRBV2 CASRGSGGEQYF TGTGCCAGCAGGGGCTCAGGGGGCGAGCAGTACTTC
9 . . TRBJ1-1 TRBV9 CASSVEAFF TGTGCCAGCAGCGTCGAAGCTTTCTTT
14 . . TRBJ2-5 TRBV7-7 CASSLNSIQETQYF TGTGCCAGCAGCTTAAACAGCATTCAAGAGACCCAGTACTTC
16 . TRBD1 TRBJ2-7 TRBV28 CASSSPGTDLSYEQYF TGTGCCAGCAGTTCCCCCGGGACAGATCTATCCTACGAGCAGTACTTC
15 . TRBD1 TRBJ2-4 TRBV7-2 CASSRDRAWGNIQYF TGTGCCAGCAGCCGGGACAGGGCGTGGGGAAACATTCAGTACTTC
12 . . TRBJ1-2 TRBV29-1 CSYSQGNYGYTF TGCAGCTATTCACAGGGTAACTATGGCTACACCTTC
16 . . TRBJ2-1 TRBV11-2 CASSLDLGRYNNEQFF TGTGCCAGCAGCTTAGATCTCGGCCGGTACAACAATGAGCAGTTCTTC